The sequence of this TCR beta chain was determined in a study of T-cell reconstitution after alpha-beta-depleted transplantation in children. Study results and caveats: About two months after transplant, alpha-beta T cells reportedly came from several hundred expanded graft clones. Once a year had passed after transplant, T-cell counts and diversity came mostly from newly produced T cells. Surviving recipient T cells and thymic progenitors underlay high day-60 TCRbeta diversity in some patients.

Points on this clonotype: Its specificity is not known.

TCRbeta library construction was performed incorporating unique molecular identifiers. Each CDR3 protein is one row after TCRdb ran MiXCR on the PCR reads. The sample contains more than 90,000 distinct CDR3 sequences, about a tenth of which appear only once. The CDR3 covers 18 residues. Germline values: CDR1 SGHKS, CDR2 YYEKEE (reference sequence). V lost 6 bases, J lost 7 bases, and 23 bases stayed unmatched. The source was PBMCs, collected before TCRalphabeta/CD19-depleted stem cell transplant. The chain combines TRBV5-5 with TRBJ2-7; 9 positions agree with TRBD2. The sequence was collected from a boy aged 2 to 10 with acute lymphoblastic leukemia, due to receive a stem cell transplant. The DNA for the CDR3 is TGTGCCAGCATCGCTTCGGTCATAAAAGCGGGAGGCGGGGCGGAGCAGTACTTC. It specifies CASIASVIKAGGGAEQYF.